The 22 T cell receptor delta chains in this list originate from one sample, sequenced in a study of Vδ1+ human thymocytes. The template was reverse-transcribed extracted RNA. Multiplex PCR used pooled V-gene forward primers and a constant-region reverse primer to amplify CDR3s. TCRdb used CATT to re-call clones from the multiplex PCR reads. There are about 73,000 delta-chain clones in the sample; around 34% occur only once, and about 0.24% lies in the top ten. Study results and limitations: Thymic TRG and TRD repertoires appeared highly polyclonal, with Gaussian CDR3 length distributions.

For these receptors, no antigen is known. Material for sequencing was Vdelta1+ gamma-delta thymocytes from the thymus. Regarding subset: FACS-sorted CD3+ TCRalphabeta- TCRVdelta1+ TCRVdelta2- thymocytes. The receptors were gathered from a boy less than two years old who had congenital heart surgery.

The chain recombines TRDV1 with TRDJ1, with TRDD3 matching 12 bases. Germline values: CDR1 TSWWSYY, CDR2 QGS. V dropped 0 bases and J dropped 1; count of bases not matched to a gene: 12. The CDR3 spans 20 residues. CDR3 protein: CALGELPQTGGYKFTDKLIF. The CDR3 bases are TGTGCTCTTGGGGAACTGCCCCAGACTGGGGGATACAAATTCACCGATAAACTCATCTTT.

This chain links TRDV1 with TRDJ1; TRDD3 might be the D (6 bases). This CDR3 is built from 19 residues. Germline loops: CDR1 TSWWSYY, CDR2 QGS. Deletions cut 2 bases from V and 0 bases from J, with 22 bases between. CDR3 sequence reads: CALGEVYLGDPLDTDKLIF. In nucleotides, the CDR3 is TGTGCTCTTGGGGAAGTCTACCTTGGGGATCCCTTGGACACCGATAAACTCATCTTT.

The V and J genes are TRDV1 and TRDJ1, with 13 bases identical to TRDD3. The germline V gene encodes CDR1 TSWWSYY and CDR2 QGS. The CDR3 runs to 24 residues. The junction had 34 bases not matched to a gene; V was cut back by 5 bases and J by 7 bases. CDR3 DNA sequence: TGTGCTCTTGGGAGAGGCCTTCCTACGTGGCCCCCCGAATACTGGGGGATACGCTCCGGTAAACTCATCTTT. It is translated as CALGRGLPTWPPEYWGIRSGKLIF.

J is TRDJ1 and V is TRDV1, with a possible D match to TRDD3 (5 bases). V lost 5 bases, J lost 3 bases, and 31 bases lay in between. The CDR3 extends over 20 amino acids. CDR1 is TSWWSYY, CDR2 QGS, per germline. CDR3 coding DNA: TGTGCTCTTGGGCCCCGGGGCTACCCAAGGGGGTCCCTAGGGGCCGATAAACTCATCTTT. It encodes CALGPRGYPRGSLGADKLIF.

This clone came up a few times. The rearrangement uses TRDV1 and TRDJ1; D is unclear. V lost 0 bases to trimming and J lost 10 bases, with 15 bases between them. This CDR3 has 14 amino acids. CDR1 and CDR2 from the germline V gene are TSWWSYY and QGS. CDR3 nucleotide sequence: TGTGCTCTTGGGGAACTTGGGACCTTGAAGGGACTCATCTTT. It yields the protein CALGELGTLKGLIF.

This chain uses TRDV1 with TRDJ1, with TRDD3 matching 12 bases. CDR3 length equals 19 residues. With V trimmed by 2 bases and J by 3 bases, 13 bases remained unmatched. Germline CDR1 TSWWSYY, CDR2 QGS. The CDR3 spells CALGECGYVLGDTSDKLIF. CDR3 nucleotide sequence: TGTGCTCTTGGGGAATGTGGCTACGTACTGGGGGATACTTCCGATAAACTCATCTTT.

This clone has only a few counts. V gene TRDV1 combines with J gene TRDJ1; TRDD3 agrees at 12 bases. This CDR3 is 19 amino acids long. Germline lookup yields CDR1 TSWWSYY and CDR2 QGS. Unmatched junction bases numbered 16, after V lost 0 bases and J lost 8 bases. The CDR3 spells CALGELLPGRWGIRGKLIF. The CDR3 nucleotides are TGTGCTCTTGGGGAACTCTTACCGGGACGCTGGGGGATACGGGGGAAACTCATCTTT.

The gene calls are TRDV1 and TRDJ1, with D possibly being TRDD3 (5 bases). CDR1 TSWWSYY and CDR2 QGS come from the germline V gene. With 2 bases removed from V and 7 bases from J, the gap between germline ends came to 26 bases. This CDR3 spans 18 amino acids. CDR3: CALGENGPPAGLVIKLIF. DNA for the CDR3: TGTGCTCTTGGGGAAAATGGCCCTCCCGCAGGACTGGTAATTAAACTCATCTTT.

This rearrangement joins TRDV1 to TRDJ1; 10 bases fit TRDD3. The V and J ends lost 6 bases and 0 bases, in that order; junction bases with no gene match: 13. CDR3 size: 18 residues. Germline V gene sequence: CDR1 TSWWSYY, CDR2 QGS. The CDR3 reads CALGLRPTGGCHTDKLIF. The CDR3, as DNA: TGTGCTCTTGGCCTCCGGCCAACTGGGGGATGCCACACCGATAAACTCATCTTT.

This clone was observed a few times. Other DNA variants within this sample encode the same CDR3. The chain has TRDV1 and TRDJ1; TRDD3 might be the D (5 bases). This CDR3 is 15 amino acids long. V lost 5 bases and J 2 bases, leaving 15 bases between the germline ends. The germline V gene encodes CDR1 TSWWSYY and CDR2 QGS. In DNA form, the CDR3 reads TGTGCTCTTGGGTTAGGGAATACGGGGACCGATAAACTCATCTTT. Its translation: CALGLGNTGTDKLIF.

This clone turned up a few times. This sequence joins TRDV1 and TRDJ1, with 7 bases matching TRDD3. Germline assignment: CDR1 TSWWSYY and CDR2 QGS. The ends lost 3 bases at V and 1 base at J; junction bases unmatched: 20. The CDR3 is 20 amino acids. CDR3 DNA: TGTGCTCTTGGGGAGCTATTGGGTACTGAGGGATACTGGGCCACCGATAAACTCATCTTT. Encoded protein: CALGELLGTEGYWATDKLIF.

There are a few counts of this clone. This chain connects TRDV1 to TRDJ1, with 12 bases matching TRDD3. Germline V gene sequence: CDR1 TSWWSYY, CDR2 QGS. CDR3 length: 22 residues. V trimming: 4 bases; J trimming: 2 bases; junction bases outside the gene matches: 23. Here the CDR3 reads CALGADPVPHAGGYAGTDKLIF. Written as DNA, the CDR3 is TGTGCTCTTGGGGCCGACCCCGTTCCGCATGCTGGGGGATACGCGGGTACCGATAAACTCATCTTT.

The chain combines TRDV1 with TRDJ1, with 10 bases matching TRDD3. V lost 0 bases to trimming and J lost 0 bases; unmatched junction nucleotides: 22. Per germline, CDR1 TSWWSYY and CDR2 QGS. The CDR3 is made up of 23 amino acids. CDR3 coding DNA: TGTGCTCTTGGGGAACTACCCCTTAACTTCGGTGGGGGATACCGGGCGTACACCGATAAACTCATCTTT. Translating gives CALGELPLNFGGGYRAYTDKLIF.

This clone was seen a few times. The chain couples TRDV1 to TRDJ1; 9 bases are shared with TRDD3. From germline, CDR1 is TSWWSYY and CDR2 QGS. This CDR3 spans 22 amino acids. The V gene end was trimmed by 1 base and the J gene end by 1 base; junction bases not matched to a gene: 22. For the CDR3, the DNA is TGTGCTCTTGGGGAACCTTGTAGCTACTTGCCGTGCTGGGGGATTTTCACCGATAAACTCATCTTT. Protein: CALGEPCSYLPCWGIFTDKLIF.

In regard to this clone: In the same sample, other DNA sequences code for this CDR3. The chain couples TRDV1 to TRDJ1; the D gene is possibly TRDD3 (5 bases). V lost 0 bases and J lost 2, with 22 bases in between. Germline CDR1 is TSWWSYY and CDR2 is QGS. The CDR3 loop spans 19 amino acids. Here the CDR3 reads CALGELEPSPARDTDKLIF. The CDR3 bases are TGTGCTCTTGGGGAACTAGAGCCTAGTCCCGCGAGGGATACCGATAAACTCATCTTT.

The gene calls are TRDV1 and TRDJ1, with TRDD2 matching 9 bases. V lost 4 bases and J lost 5; bases outside the gene matches: 8. The CDR3 spans 15 residues. In germline, CDR1 is TSWWSYY, CDR2 QGS. The CDR3 region has the DNA TGTGCTCTTGGGGCCAAGCCTTCCTACCGGGATAAACTCATCTTT. Translation: CALGAKPSYRDKLIF.

This chain uses TRDV1 with TRDJ1; a possible D gene is TRDD2 (5 bases). The germline gives CDR1 TSWWSYY, CDR2 QGS. Trimming left V 5 bases short and J 0 bases short, with 25 bases between. The CDR3 length is 19 residues. CDR3 amino acids: CALGQSPGFPPLYTDKLIF. The CDR3 DNA sequence: TGTGCTCTTGGGCAATCACCCGGCTTCCCCCCGCTTTACACCGATAAACTCATCTTT.

This clone has a single count. This chain links TRDV1 with TRDJ1, with 7 bases matching TRDD3. The CDR3 is made up of 15 amino acids. Germline V gene sequence: CDR1 TSWWSYY, CDR2 QGS. Trimming at V came to 2 bases and at J to 2 bases, leaving 5 bases not matched to a gene. The CDR3 is CALGEFRGDTDKLIF. The CDR3 region has the DNA TGTGCTCTTGGGGAATTTAGGGGGGATACCGATAAACTCATCTTT.

The chain uses TRDV1 and TRDJ1; 12 positions match TRDD3. The CDR3 is made up of 27 amino acids. In germline, CDR1 is TSWWSYY, CDR2 QGS. The V segment lost 0 bases and the J segment 2 bases; nucleotides outside the gene matches: 34. CDR3 in DNA: TGTGCTCTTGGGGAACTATGGGCGGTTGGAAGACGGGAACTGGGGGATACTCCGGGGATCCAGACCGATAAACTCATCTTT. It yields the protein CALGELWAVGRRELGDTPGIQTDKLIF.

This clone came up a few times. J is TRDJ1 and V is TRDV1; 10 bases fit TRDD3. V dropped 1 base and J dropped 1; count of bases not matched to a gene: 18. Per the germline V gene, CDR1 is TSWWSYY and CDR2 is QGS. There are 21 residues in the CDR3. This CDR3 reads CALGEPNLTLGDIGLTDKLIF. CDR3 DNA sequence: TGTGCTCTTGGGGAACCGAACCTAACGCTGGGGGATATCGGCCTCACCGATAAACTCATCTTT.

The gene calls are TRDV1 and TRDJ1; a weak D match, TRDD3 (6 bases). Trimming pared 9 bases from V and 4 bases from J, leaving 18 bases between. The V gene's germline CDR1 is TSWWSYY and CDR2 QGS. The CDR3 is 14 residues long. CDR3 bases: TGTGCTCTCGGAATACTGGGAGGAAACGATAAACTCATCTTT. The encoded protein is CALGILGGNDKLIF.

The chain links TRDV3 to TRDJ1; D uncertain. The CDR3 covers 13 residues. From germline, CDR1 is TVYSNPD and CDR2 GDNSRS (reference sequence). Trimming shortened V by 1 base and J by 0 bases, and 9 bases separated the two germline ends. CDR3 sequence reads: CAFIWAYTDKLIF. DNA for the CDR3: TGTGCCTTTATATGGGCTTACACCGATAAACTCATCTTT. Together with reference TRDV3 and TRDJ1, the CDR3 gives the full variable domain: CDKVTQSSPDQTVASGSEVVLLCTYDTVYSNPDLFWYRIRPDYSFQFVFYGDNSRSEGADFTQGRFSVKHILTQKAFHLVISPVRTEDSATYYCAFIWAYTDKLIFGKGTRVTVEP.